This TCR beta chain was observed in a study of blood T cell repertoires in COVID-19. The protocol was immunoSEQ multiplex PCR, while the TCRdb copy is restricted to in-frame clones and leaves out a portion. The data hold about 88,000 clones, with 89% observed a single time. V lost 7 bases to trimming and J lost 5 bases; unmatched junction nucleotides: 11. CDR3 length equals 16 residues. The germline gives CDR1 MNHEY, CDR2 SMNVEV (reference sequence). V usage is TRBV27 and J usage is TRBJ2-2; 9 bases match TRBD2. The sequence was obtained from an elderly woman with active COVID-19. Sequenced input: peripheral blood. The chain's CDR3 is CASKEVAGVGTGELFF. The CDR3, as DNA: TGTGCCAGCAAGGAAGTAGCGGGAGTAGGGACCGGGGAGCTGTTTTTT.